These 26 T cell receptor beta chains originate from one sample sequenced in a study of T-cell memory formation after mild COVID-19 (dated by TCRdb to the early 2020s). Library preparation employed 5' RACE. Sequencing used an Illumina NovaSeq 6000. Using fastp trimming at Q25 and MiXCR clonotype assembly, TCRdb reanalyzed the public sequencing data and kept in-frame beta chains. Each CDR3 protein gets just one entry, which takes the most common genes and DNA from the rows behind it. The sample table records 250,000 to 350,000 distinct CDR3 sequences; roughly 15% of these occur just once. The ten largest clones capture roughly 20% of the sample. Sample: PBMCs or a T cell subset sorted from them (not recorded which). The source of these receptors is a young man who had mild COVID-19 (a few samples of this study predate the infection). The sample titles of this study are shuffled in the database, so cell type and time point are left out; the donor was told from shared clones.

V is TRBV2 and J is TRBJ2-1; 8 nucleotides align to TRBD2. This CDR3 has 15 amino acids. CDR1 and CDR2 from the germline V gene are SNHLY and FYNNEI. The J segment lost 9 bases and the V segment lost 6 bases, leaving 13 bases of the junction unmatched. The CDR3 sequence is CASRKDGLASIEQFF. CDR3 DNA: TGTGCCAGCAGGAAGGACGGACTAGCCTCGATTGAGCAGTTCTTC.

The chain carries TRBV6-5 and TRBJ1-5; tentative D call: TRBD1 (6 bases). This CDR3 is built from 16 residues. The V gene lost 5 bases and the J gene lost 1 base, with 15 bases spanning the gap. In germline, CDR1 is MNHEY, CDR2 SVGAGI. The chain's CDR3 is CASSQWGGGSNQPQHF. The DNA of the CDR3 is TGTGCCAGCAGTCAATGGGGGGGGGGCAGCAATCAGCCCCAGCATTTT.

The table lists this clonotype with a few counts. The chain joins TRBV4-1 to TRBJ1-2; D is possibly TRBD1 (5 bases). V lost 2 bases and J 10 bases, leaving 14 bases between the germline ends. CDR3 size: 13 residues. Germline CDR1 MGHRA, CDR2 YSYEKL. The CDR3 reads CASSQRSMGDYTF. DNA of the CDR3: TGCGCCAGCAGCCAACGGTCCATGGGGGACTACACCTTC.

This chain uses TRBV9 with TRBJ2-3; 9 nucleotides align to TRBD1. Looked up from germline, CDR1 is SGDLS and CDR2 is YYNGEE. This CDR3 is built from 16 residues. V lost 5 bases and J lost 3; bases outside the gene matches: 10. The CDR3, as DNA: TGTGCCAGCAGTCCCGACCCGGGACAGGGAACAGATACGCAGTATTTT. It specifies CASSPDPGQGTDTQYF.

This clonotype was seen a few times. The chain uses TRBV5-1 and TRBJ1-1; perhaps TRBD1 as D (6 bases). The germline V gene encodes CDR1 SGHRS and CDR2 YFSETQ. This CDR3 region has 15 residues. The germline V and J ends were trimmed by 2 bases and 4 bases, with 15 bases remaining between them. Here the CDR3 DNA reads TGCGCCAGCAGCTTAGACGCGACAGGATCCACTGAAGCTTTCTTT. This translates into CASSLDATGSTEAFF.

This clonotype was seen a handful of times. This chain links TRBV11-1 with TRBJ2-3; a possible D gene is TRBD2 (5 bases). The CDR3 runs to 14 residues. V was pared by 5 bases and J by 3 bases, with 12 bases between. Per the germline V gene, CDR1 is SGHAT and CDR2 is FQDESV (reference sequence). The CDR3: CASSRERLTDTQYF. The CDR3 region has the DNA TGTGCCAGCAGCCGGGAACGGCTAACAGATACGCAGTATTTT.

In its sample, this clonotype was seen a few times. This chain uses TRBV5-1 with TRBJ2-1, with 10 bases identical to TRBD2. The V gene's germline CDR1 is SGHRS and CDR2 YFSETQ. V was clipped by 4 bases and J by 9 bases; unmatched bases: 10. This CDR3 region has 15 residues. CDR3 sequence reads: CASSEAGGQVGEQFF. As DNA, the CDR3 is TGCGCCAGCAGCGAAGCGGGGGGGCAGGTGGGTGAGCAGTTCTTC.

CDR3 sequence reads: CASSVQGKSSYEQYV. Written as DNA, the CDR3 is TGTGCCAGCAGTGTTCAGGGGAAGAGCTCCTACGAGCAGTACGTC. This chain links TRBV2 with TRBJ2-7, with D possibly TRBD1 on 6 matching bases. The CDR3 spans 15 residues. Germline values: CDR1 SNHLY, CDR2 FYNNEI. V was trimmed by 4 bases and J by 0 bases, leaving 13 bases between them.

The rearrangement joins TRBV5-1 to TRBJ1-6; D remains ambiguous. The ends were cut back, 0 bases at V and 7 bases at J, with 8 bases in the middle. CDR3 size: 14 residues. Germline V gene data show CDR1 as SGHRS and CDR2 as YFSETQ. In DNA, the CDR3 is TGCGCCAGCAGCTTGGCTGGGCCGAATTCACCCCTCCACTTT. Its protein is CASSLAGPNSPLHF.

The chain is built from TRBV12-3 or TRBV12-4 and TRBJ1-6; 7 bases are shared with TRBD1. CDR3 size: 15 residues. The V and J ends lost 5 bases and 2 bases, in that order; junction bases with no gene match: 3. In DNA form, the CDR3 reads TGTGCCAGCAGTCAGGGGGGAACCTATAATTCACCCCTCCACTTT. Protein product: CASSQGGTYNSPLHF.

V usage is TRBV5-1 and J usage is TRBJ2-5; D uncertain. Trimming shortened V by 2 bases and J by 7 bases, and 6 bases separated the two germline ends. Germline V lookup: CDR1 SGHRS, CDR2 YFSETQ. The CDR3 contains 11 residues. In DNA, the CDR3 is TGCGCCAGCAGCTTTAAGGGGACCCAGTACTTC. Translation: CASSFKGTQYF.

This clonotype was observed at least ten times. This chain links TRBV5-1 with TRBJ2-5; perhaps TRBD1 as D (6 bases). V was shortened by 4 bases and J by 5 bases, with 12 bases between the two germline ends. The germline gives CDR1 SGHRS, CDR2 YFSETQ. The CDR3 is 13 residues long. The CDR3 DNA reads as TGCGCCAGCAGCGTTGGACAGAGCGAGACCCAGTACTTC. Translation gives CASSVGQSETQYF.

J is TRBJ1-2 and V is TRBV7-9, with D perhaps TRBD1 (5 bases). The CDR3 sequence is 17 residues long. V lost 0 bases, J lost 0 bases, and 14 bases lay in between. The V gene's germline CDR1 is SEHNR and CDR2 FQNEAQ (reference sequence). CDR3 DNA: TGTGCCAGCAGCTTAGCGCCCTGGGGGACCGCTAACTATGGCTACACCTTC. Translating gives CASSLAPWGTANYGYTF.

The chain carries TRBV3-1 and TRBJ2-5; D not certain. With 3 bases removed from V and 5 bases from J, the gap between germline ends came to 7 bases. CDR1 is LGHDT, CDR2 YNNKEL, per germline (reference sequence). The CDR3 runs 12 residues. CDR3 amino acids: CASSHTGETQYF. CDR3 DNA: TGTGCCAGCAGCCATACCGGTGAGACCCAGTACTTC.

V and J are TRBV7-2 and TRBJ1-4; 10 nucleotides agree with TRBD1. Trimming at V came to 3 bases and at J to 10 bases, leaving 8 bases not matched to a gene. This CDR3 has 15 amino acids. Germline V CDR1 and CDR2: SGHTA, FQGNSA. The CDR3 is CASSFLGTGERKLFF. DNA of the CDR3: TGTGCCAGCAGCTTTTTAGGGACAGGGGAGAGAAAACTGTTTTTT.

This clonotype occurred a few times. V is TRBV7-2 and J is TRBJ1-4; 8 bases align to TRBD1. The CDR3 length is 14 residues. The ends lost 5 bases at V and 7 bases at J; junction bases unmatched: 6. In germline, CDR1 is SGHTA, CDR2 FQGNSA. CDR3 loop: CASSPRTGFEKLFF. CDR3 sequence (DNA): TGTGCCAGCAGCCCGCGGACAGGGTTTGAAAAACTGTTTTTT.

This clonotype was observed a few times. The rearrangement links TRBV3-1 to TRBJ2-3; D is perhaps TRBD1 (6 bases). V dropped 4 bases and J dropped 6 bases, with 14 bases sitting between them. Germline V gene sequence: CDR1 LGHDT, CDR2 YNNKEL (reference sequence). The CDR3 has 14 amino acids. CDR3 nucleotides: TGTGCCAGCAGCCTCGTTGGGGGCGTGGATACGCAGTATTTT. Translated: CASSLVGGVDTQYF.

The table lists this clonotype with many counts. The J gene is TRBJ2-3, the V gene TRBV14, with 8 bases fitting TRBD1. V gave up 5 bases and J gave up 1 base; unmatched junction bases: 8. CDR1 is SGHDN and CDR2 is FVKESK in the germline V gene. The CDR3 extends over 16 amino acids. The chain's CDR3 is CASSDRQGTGTDTQYF. The CDR3 coding sequence is TGTGCCAGCAGCGACCGACAGGGGACGGGCACAGATACGCAGTATTTT.

There are many counts of this clonotype. The chain carries TRBV7-2 and TRBJ2-1; D gene uncertain. CDR3 length: 15 residues. Germline lookup yields CDR1 SGHTA and CDR2 FQGNSA. V gave up 5 bases and J gave up 0 bases, with 11 bases separating them. The CDR3 nucleotides read TGTGCCAGCAGCCAAGCTAGAGGCTCCTACAATGAGCAGTTCTTC. Its protein is CASSQARGSYNEQFF.

V is TRBV10-2 and J is TRBJ2-2; D may be TRBD1 or TRBD2 (5 bases each). Deletions cut 5 bases from V and 5 bases from J, with 9 bases between. CDR1 is WSHSY and CDR2 is SAAADI in the germline V gene. The CDR3 covers 13 residues. This CDR3 reads CASSQGRTGELFF. The CDR3, as DNA: TGCGCCAGCAGTCAGGGACGGACCGGGGAGCTGTTTTTT.

The V call is TRBV12-3 or TRBV12-4, the J call TRBJ2-3, with 10 bases lining up with TRBD2. The CDR3 is made up of 18 amino acids. Trimming removed 7 bases from V and 0 bases from J; junction bases left unmatched: 13. The CDR3 DNA reads TGTGCCAGCATGGGGACTAGCGCCCTGGGGGGCAGCACAGATACGCAGTATTTT. Translating gives CASMGTSALGGSTDTQYF.

This chain connects TRBV6-2 or TRBV6-3 to TRBJ1-2, with TRBD1 as a possible D gene (5 bases). This CDR3 spans 14 amino acids. Trimming took off 8 bases at V and 7 bases at J, with 20 bases between the two ends. Per germline, CDR1 MNHEY and CDR2 SVGEGT. The DNA for the CDR3 is TGTGCCAGCTGGAGATCGGGGGACCGCTCTGGCTACACCTTC. It translates to CASWRSGDRSGYTF.

The chain is built from TRBV18 and TRBJ2-3; 10 bases are shared with TRBD2. CDR1 and CDR2 from the germline V gene are KGHSH and LQKENI. The trim removed 3 bases at V and 6 bases at J, leaving 3 bases unmatched. The CDR3 has 14 residues. The CDR3 region has the DNA TGTGCCAGCTCACCGGCTAGCGGGGGTGATACGCAGTATTTT. Translating it yields CASSPASGGDTQYF.

This clonotype has a handful of counts. The rearrangement joins TRBV5-1 to TRBJ1-1; 8 bases align to TRBD1. V lost 1 base to trimming and J lost 10 bases; unmatched junction nucleotides: 9. Germline loops: CDR1 SGHRS, CDR2 YFSETQ. CDR3 length: 14 amino acids. The CDR3 nucleotides read TGCGCCAGCAGCTTGACGGCAGGGGGCACGTCAGCTTTCTTT. It yields the protein CASSLTAGGTSAFF.

A remark on this clonotype: With a much larger clone just one base away, this may be a read error. No conserved phenylalanine or tryptophan is present at the end of the CDR3, so a read error is the likely explanation. The CDR3, as DNA: TGTGCCAGCAGCCCGAACGGGGGAGGGACTGAAGCTTTCCTT. Translating it yields CASSPNGGGTEAFL. V and J are TRBV11-2 and TRBJ1-1; possible D gene TRBD1, 5 bases. Trimming cost V 5 bases and J 5 bases, with 15 bases left between them. Germline V gene sequence: CDR1 SGHAT, CDR2 FQNNGV. The CDR3 spans 14 residues.

This sequence joins TRBV6-5 and TRBJ1-1; D uncertain. The CDR3 runs to 15 residues. Per germline, CDR1 MNHEY and CDR2 SVGAGI. Deletions cut 5 bases from V and 1 base from J, with 14 bases between. CDR3 region: CASSTPGVGNTEAFF. CDR3 coding DNA: TGTGCCAGCAGTACTCCCGGGGTTGGGAACACTGAAGCTTTCTTT.